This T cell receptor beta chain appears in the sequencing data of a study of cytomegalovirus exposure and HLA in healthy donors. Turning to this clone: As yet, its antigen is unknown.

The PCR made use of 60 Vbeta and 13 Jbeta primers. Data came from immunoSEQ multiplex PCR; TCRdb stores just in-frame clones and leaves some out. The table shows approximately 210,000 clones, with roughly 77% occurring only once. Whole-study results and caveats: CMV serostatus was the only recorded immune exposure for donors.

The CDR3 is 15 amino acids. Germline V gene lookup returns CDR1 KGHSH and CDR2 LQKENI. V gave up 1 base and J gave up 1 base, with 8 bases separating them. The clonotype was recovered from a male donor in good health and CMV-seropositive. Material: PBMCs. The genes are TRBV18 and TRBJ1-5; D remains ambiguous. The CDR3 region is CASSPLAGSNQPQHF. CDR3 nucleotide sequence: TGTGCCAGCTCACCACTCGCGGGCAGCAATCAGCCCCAGCATTTT.